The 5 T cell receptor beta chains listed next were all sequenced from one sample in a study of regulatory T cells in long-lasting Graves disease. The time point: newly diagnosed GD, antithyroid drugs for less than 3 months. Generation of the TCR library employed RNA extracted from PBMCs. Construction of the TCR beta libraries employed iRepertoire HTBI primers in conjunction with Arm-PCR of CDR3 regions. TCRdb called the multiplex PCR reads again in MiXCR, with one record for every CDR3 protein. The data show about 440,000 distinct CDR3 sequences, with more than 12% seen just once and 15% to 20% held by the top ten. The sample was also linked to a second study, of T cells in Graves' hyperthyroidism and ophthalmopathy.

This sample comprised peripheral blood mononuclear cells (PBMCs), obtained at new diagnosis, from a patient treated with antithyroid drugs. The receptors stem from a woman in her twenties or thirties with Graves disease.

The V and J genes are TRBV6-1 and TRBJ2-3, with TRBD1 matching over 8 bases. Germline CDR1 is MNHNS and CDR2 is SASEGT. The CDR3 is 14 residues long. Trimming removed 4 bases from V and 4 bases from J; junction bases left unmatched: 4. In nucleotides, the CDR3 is TGTGCCAGCAGTGCCGGGACAGGCTCAGATACGCAGTATTTT. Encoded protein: CASSAGTGSDTQYF.

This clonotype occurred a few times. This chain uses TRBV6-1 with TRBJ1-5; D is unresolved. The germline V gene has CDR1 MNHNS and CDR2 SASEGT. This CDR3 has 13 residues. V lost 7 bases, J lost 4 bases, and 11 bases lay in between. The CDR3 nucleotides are TGTGCCAGCAATGTTCGAGGAAATCAGCCCCAGCATTTT. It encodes CASNVRGNQPQHF.

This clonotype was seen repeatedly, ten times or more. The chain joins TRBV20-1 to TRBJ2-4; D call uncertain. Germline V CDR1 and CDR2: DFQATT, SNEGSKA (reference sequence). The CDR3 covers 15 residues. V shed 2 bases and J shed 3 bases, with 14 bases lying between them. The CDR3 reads CSARLDMGRKNIQYF. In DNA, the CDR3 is TGCAGTGCTAGACTGGATATGGGTCGCAAAAACATTCAGTACTTC.

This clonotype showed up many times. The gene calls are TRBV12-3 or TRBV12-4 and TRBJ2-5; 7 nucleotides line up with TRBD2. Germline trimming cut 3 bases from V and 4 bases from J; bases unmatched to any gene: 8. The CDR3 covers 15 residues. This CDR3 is CASSLGGGVRETQYF. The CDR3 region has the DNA TGTGCCAGCAGTTTGGGGGGAGGGGTAAGAGAGACCCAGTACTTC.

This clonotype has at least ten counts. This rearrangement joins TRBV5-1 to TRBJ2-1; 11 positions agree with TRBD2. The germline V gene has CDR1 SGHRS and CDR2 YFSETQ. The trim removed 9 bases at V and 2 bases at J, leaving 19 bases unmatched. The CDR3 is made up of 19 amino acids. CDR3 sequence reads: CATTPGTSGSRGPYNEQFF. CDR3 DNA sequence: TGCGCCACCACCCCGGGGACTAGCGGAAGTCGGGGCCCCTACAATGAGCAGTTCTTC.